This record looks at one TCR beta chain sequence and its context. Its binding antigen is unknown. No much larger clone is present one base from it, and per-base qualities are unavailable. The sample comes from a study of blood T cell repertoires in COVID-19 (dated by TCRdb to the early 2020s). Some background on the complete study: The collaborator samples originated in the United States, Italy and Spain and spanned the acute and convalescent phases of COVID-19. The material from the prospective study consisted of cDNA or gDNA derived from T cells, B-cell-depleted T cells, or PBMCs. Deeply sampled blood TCRbeta repertoires from subjects exposed to, actively infected with, or recovered from COVID-19 were included in the dataset. The repertoires were released in a freely available public database intended as a resource for research on the immune response to SARS-CoV-2. The samples were drawn from two sources: the first 160 participants of the ongoing ImmuneRACE study, and over 950 subjects contributed by 6 global collaborators. Sample metadata almost always included a de-identified subject ID, COVID-19 status, age in years and sex. Where available, HLA class I and class II types were taken from metadata supplied by the sample provider and were not determined by assay-based typing.

Points the paper makes about the study in general: The quantity of clinical and demographic metadata differed by source and by participant and was supplied without curation.

TCRbeta CDR3 regions were amplified from genomic DNA by means of the immunoSEQ Assay, a bias-controlled multiplex PCR. In the source study's methods: The number of nucleated cells in each sample was estimated from the amplification of reference gene primers within the assay. To quantify the absolute abundance of each unique TCRbeta CDR3 rearrangement, sequence reads were collapsed and filtered. For each sample, productive Simpson clonality was calculated as the square root of Simpson's diversity index across productive rearrangements. Drawn from immuneACCESS, this table holds only the in-frame rearrangements with V and J called that TCRdb kept. Clones are partly lost; checked studies trace under half to an unresolved V gene and leave the rest unexplained. V and J calls and clone size are copied from that table; D and trimming were computed from the DNA. The sample data list approximately 65,000 clones, and 90% of these were observed just once. The top ten clones comprise under 0.65% of the sample.

At one collaborating source in Seattle, patients were enrolled during active infection and were followed longitudinally through the course of disease. The collaborating institutions used their own protocols to collect whole blood in K2EDTA tubes. Collaborator samples were shipped for TCRbeta analysis as frozen whole blood, isolated PBMCs, or DNA extracted from either sample type. The TCR was taken from a man in his fifties or sixties with COVID-19, enrolled during active disease. Input material: peripheral blood.

The CDR3 region reads CASSPRTGRTGELFF. Here is the DNA: TGTGCCAGCAGCCCACGGACAGGGAGGACCGGGGAGCTGTTTTTT. The rearrangement joined TRBV7-2 to TRBJ2-2, and 8 junctional nucleotides match TRBD1. After removal of 5 bases from V and 5 bases from J, the junction retains 7 bases not matched to a gene. Per the germline V gene, SGHTA is the CDR1 and FQGNSA is the CDR2. The CDR3 runs 15 residues from the cysteine to the phenylalanine. This entry keeps only the CDR3 DNA: 45 bases, framed from base 1.